The source of this T cell receptor beta chain is a study of CD8 T cells in Susac syndrome. The CDR3 sequence is 18 residues long. CDR1 and CDR2 from the germline V gene are KGHSH and LQKENI. Trimming left V 3 bases short and J 0 bases short, with 17 bases between. CD8+ and CD4+ blood T cells underwent TCR beta sequencing. Patients with stable or active relapsing-remitting disease, all of them treatment-naive, made up the multiple sclerosis controls. Remarks on this clonotype: The antigen remains undetermined.

General study points: In its TCR sequencing and HLA analysis, the study acknowledged that the number of individuals was relatively small.

RNA totalling about 0.5 to 1 ug underwent reverse transcription with random hexamers. Amplification of the TCR beta CDR3 was carried out by immunoSEQ multiplex PCR, which spanned a total of 54 Vbeta and 13 Jbeta segments. TCRdb re-called the immunoSEQ multiplex PCR reads with MiXCR, one entry per CDR3 protein. The sample lists about 300,000 distinct CDR3 sequences; 90% to 95% were seen once. The V call is TRBV18, the J call TRBJ2-2; D is tentatively TRBD1 or TRBD2 (5 bases each). Sequencing was done on a sample of CD4+ T cells from PBMCs. The sequence was obtained from a human donor with multiple sclerosis. The CDR3 spells CASSPRGVMVANTGELFF. The CDR3 nucleotides are TGTGCCAGCTCACCCCGAGGGGTGATGGTCGCGAACACCGGGGAGCTGTTTTTT.